This TCR beta chain was found in a study of beta chain features in type 1 diabetes. General observations from the study: The study notes PCR might favor shorter templates equally in patients and controls.

The sequenced template was cDNA made from the entire isolated RNA. Here immunoSEQ multiplex PCR was the method, and the copy in TCRdb shows in-frame clones only, minus some. The sample carries roughly 140,000 clones, less than 9% recorded once. J was trimmed by 0 bases and V by 1 base; bases with no gene match: 8. Germline V gives CDR1 LGHNA, CDR2 YSLEER. This CDR3 contains 19 residues. Comment on this clone: Its target is not known.

This chain links TRBV4-3 with TRBJ2-6; 8 bases map to TRBD2. The material sequenced was central memory CD4+ T cells from blood. The TCR was taken from a woman in her twenties or thirties in good health. This CDR3 reads CASSQGPQRGTSGANVLTF. The CDR3 nucleotides are TGCGCCAGCAGCCAAGGACCCCAGCGGGGGACCTCTGGGGCCAACGTCCTGACTTTC.